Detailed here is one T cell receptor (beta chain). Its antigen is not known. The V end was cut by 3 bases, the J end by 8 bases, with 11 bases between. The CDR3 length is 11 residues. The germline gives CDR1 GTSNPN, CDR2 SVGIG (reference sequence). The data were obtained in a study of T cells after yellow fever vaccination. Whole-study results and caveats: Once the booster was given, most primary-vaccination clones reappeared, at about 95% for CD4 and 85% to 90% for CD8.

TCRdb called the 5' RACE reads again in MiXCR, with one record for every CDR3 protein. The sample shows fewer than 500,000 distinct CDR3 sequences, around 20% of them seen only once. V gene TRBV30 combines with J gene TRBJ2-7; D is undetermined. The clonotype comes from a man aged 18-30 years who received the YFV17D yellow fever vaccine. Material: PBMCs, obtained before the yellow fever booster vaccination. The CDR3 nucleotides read TGTGCCTGGAGGACGGCAGCCCAGCAGTACTTC. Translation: CAWRTAAQQYF. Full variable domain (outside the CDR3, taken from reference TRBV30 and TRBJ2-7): SQTIHQWPATLVQPVGSPLSLECTVEGTSNPNLYWYRQAAGRGLQLLFYSVGIGQISSEVPQNLSASRPQDRQFILSSKKLLLSDSGFYLCAWRTAAQQYFGPGTRLTVT.